The clone carrying this T cell receptor beta chain has a count of ten or more. The V and J ends lost 0 bases and 4 bases respectively, with 10 bases between them. Germline-derived CDR1 and CDR2 are LGHNA and YNFKEQ. The CDR3 loop spans 15 amino acids. This entry comes from a study of T-cell memory formation after mild COVID-19. In TCRdb, the 5' RACE reads were re-called with MiXCR into one record per CDR3 protein. In the table there are roughly 130,000 distinct CDR3 sequences, 15% to 20% of which are singletons. Specimen: PBMCs or a T cell subset sorted from them (not recorded which). The origin of this receptor is a man aged 18 to 30 who had mild COVID-19 (a few samples of this study predate the infection). Cell type and time point are not known. The chain carries TRBV4-2 and TRBJ2-1, with D possibly being TRBD2 (5 bases). The CDR3 bases are TGTGCCAGCAGCCAAGACCGAACGGGGTACAATGAGCAGTTCTTC. Protein product: CASSQDRTGYNEQFF.